This passage covers 10 T cell receptor beta chains from one sample sequenced in a study of shared clonotypes between healthy human individuals. Clones were read by immunoSEQ multiplex PCR, and TCRdb kept only the in-frame ones, dropping some. Of some 360,000 clones listed, more than 60% are singletons. The material sequenced was memory CD4+ T cells sorted from blood. Subset noted: CD45RA-negative fraction. These TCRs come from a man aged 25-40 years in good health.

Notes on this clone: With a much larger clone just one base away, this may be a read error. The chain joins TRBV10-1 to TRBJ2-1; D remains unclear. Trimming pared 6 bases from V and 9 bases from J, leaving 15 bases between. Germline loops: CDR1 WNHNN, CDR2 SYGVQD (reference sequence). This CDR3 is 13 amino acids long. The CDR3 coding sequence is TGCGCCAGCAGCGACTCCCCCGTGGGTGAGCAGTTCTTC. This gives the protein CASSDSPVGEQFF.

The CDR3 DNA reads TGTGCCAGCAGTTGGACCAATCAGCCCCAGCATTTT. Encoded protein: CASSWTNQPQHF. This chain connects TRBV28 to TRBJ1-5; D unresolved. CDR1 is MDHEN, CDR2 SYDVKM, per germline. V was shortened by 4 bases and J by 3 bases, with 4 bases between the two germline ends. The CDR3 extends over 12 amino acids.

In DNA, the CDR3 is TGTGCCAGCAGTTTATCGGGGGCGGCCACTGAAGCTTTCTTT. Residues: CASSLSGAATEAFF. The V and J genes are TRBV27 and TRBJ1-1; D may be TRBD1 (6 bases). Germline CDR1 MNHEY, CDR2 SMNVEV (reference sequence). This CDR3 has 14 residues. Trimming cost V 0 bases and J 4 bases, with 9 bases left between them.

The rearrangement links TRBV11-2 to TRBJ1-3; tentative D call: TRBD1 (5 bases). Per germline, CDR1 SGHAT and CDR2 FQNNGV. The CDR3 consists of 15 residues. V lost 8 bases, J lost 1 base, and 15 bases lay in between. CDR3 in amino acids: CASVLWGGSGNTIYF. The CDR3 DNA follows: TGTGCCAGCGTACTCTGGGGGGGTTCTGGAAACACCATATATTTT.

This clone showed up just a few times. The CDR3 spells CSVVGQGLWETQYF. As DNA, the CDR3 is TGCAGCGTTGTGGGACAGGGACTCTGGGAGACCCAGTACTTC. The rearrangement joins TRBV29-1 to TRBJ2-5, with 9 bases aligning to TRBD1. Trimming at V came to 4 bases and at J to 5 bases, leaving 8 bases not matched to a gene. This CDR3 spans 14 amino acids. CDR1 is SQVTM, CDR2 ANQGSEA, per germline.

The chain has TRBV7-3 and TRBJ2-1, with unresolved D. Germline values: CDR1 SGHTA, CDR2 FQGTGA. This CDR3 spans 13 amino acids. The V gene lost 4 bases and the J gene lost 1 base, with 5 bases spanning the gap. CDR3: CASSSRSYNEQFF. CDR3 in DNA: TGTGCCAGCAGCTCTAGGTCCTACAATGAGCAGTTCTTC.

V is TRBV6-1 and J is TRBJ1-1; no clear D gene. CDR1 is MNHNS, CDR2 SASEGT, per germline. V was clipped by 1 base and J by 2 bases, with 5 bases between them. The CDR3 is 13 residues long. CDR3 sequence reads: CASSEVPNTEAFF. The CDR3 coding sequence is TGTGCCAGCAGTGAAGTACCTAACACTGAAGCTTTCTTT.

The V call is TRBV10-2, the J call TRBJ2-1; D could derive from TRBD1 or TRBD2 (6 bases each). With 7 bases removed from V and 6 bases from J, the gap between germline ends came to 10 bases. Germline CDR1 and CDR2: WSHSY and SAAADI. The CDR3 contains 12 residues. The CDR3 region is CASKGGLNEQFF. Here the CDR3 DNA reads TGCGCCAGCAAAGGGGGACTCAATGAGCAGTTCTTC.

Details on this clone: Mismatch with germline at one junction end may stem from a read error. The chain uses TRBV5-1 and TRBJ2-2; D remains ambiguous. CDR3 size: 13 residues. The V gene's germline CDR1 is SGHRS and CDR2 YFSETQ. This CDR3 reads CASSVTLPGELFF. The CDR3, as DNA: TGTGCCAGCAGTGTTACGTTACCCGGGGAGCTGTTTTTT.

V usage is TRBV27 and J usage is TRBJ2-2, with D unclear. Germline V gene lookup returns CDR1 MNHEY and CDR2 SMNVEV (reference sequence). CDR3 length equals 15 residues. Between the trimmed V and J ends, which lost 2 bases and 3 bases, there was a span of 10 bases. The DNA of the CDR3 is TGTGCCAGCAGTTTAAGTTTCCCTTACACCGGGGAGCTGTTTTTT. Translated, it gives CASSLSFPYTGELFF.